This is a list of T cell receptor beta chains from one sample in a study of beta chain features in type 1 diabetes. The data were produced by immunoSEQ multiplex PCR, yet TCRdb's version contains in-frame clones alone and is incomplete. Of hundreds of thousands of clones listed, about 30% are singletons. Sequences were obtained from naive CD4+ T cells from blood. The source is a man aged 18 to 30 in good health. Both conserved end residues are part of each CDR3. D genes are given only for firm matches. Expanded clones get a size class; other rows say once, few or many, or leave the size out.

D gene	V gene	J gene	clone size	CDR3 protein	CDR3 DNA
TRBD1	TRBV19	TRBJ1-1	.	CASSLGQPTGEAFF	TGTGCCAGTAGCTTGGGACAGCCTACAGGGGAAGCTTTCTTT
TRBD2	TRBV29-1	TRBJ2-3	.	CSVDIAGDTDTQYF	TGCAGCGTGGATATAGCGGGAGACACAGATACGCAGTATTTT
.	TRBV6-1	TRBJ2-5	.	CASSEQGEETQYF	TGTGCCAGCAGTGAGCAGGGAGAAGAGACCCAGTACTTC
.	TRBV6-6	TRBJ2-3	.	CASSFRETDTQYF	TGTGCCAGCAGTTTCAGGGAAACAGATACGCAGTATTTT
.	TRBV9	TRBJ1-1	few	CASSVAGRNTEAFF	TGTGCCAGCAGCGTAGCTGGCAGGAACACTGAAGCTTTCTTT
TRBD2	TRBV7-9	TRBJ2-3	.	CASSPGTSISDTQYF	TGTGCCAGCAGCCCCGGGACTAGCATTTCAGATACGCAGTATTTT
.	TRBV29-1	TRBJ2-2	.	CSVPRDDRRTGELFF	TGCAGCGTTCCCAGGGATGACAGGCGGACCGGGGAGCTGTTTTTT
.	TRBV5-1	TRBJ2-1	few	CASSFTPPMWFF	TGCGCCAGCAGCTTCACTCCCCCTATGTGGTTCTTC
TRBD1	TRBV15	TRBJ1-2	.	CATSSRTGNYGYTF	TGTGCCACCAGCTCGAGGACAGGAAACTATGGCTACACCTTC
.	TRBV6-5	TRBJ1-4	few	CASSYATVNEKLFF	TGTGCCAGCAGTTACGCGACAGTGAATGAAAAACTGTTTTTT
.	TRBV2	TRBJ1-1	.	CASSVSVTNTEAFF	TGTGCCAGCAGTGTGTCAGTAACGAACACTGAAGCTTTCTTT
TRBD2	TRBV5-4	TRBJ2-1	few	CASSHRDYYNEQFF	TGTGCCAGCAGCCACCGGGACTACTACAATGAGCAGTTCTTC
.	TRBV30	TRBJ2-7	.	CAWSPDSMISYEQYF	TGTGCCTGGAGTCCGGACAGCATGATATCCTACGAGCAGTACTTC
.	TRBV5-6	TRBJ2-2	few	CASSPADGSGELFF	TGTGCCAGCAGCCCAGCAGATGGTTCCGGGGAGCTGTTTTTT
TRBD1	TRBV10-3	TRBJ1-1	.	CAISQNRGQYTEAFF	TGTGCCATCAGTCAGAACAGGGGGCAGTACACTGAAGCTTTCTTT
TRBD2	TRBV5-1	TRBJ2-7	.	CASSGLGTNSKQYF	TGCGCCAGCAGCGGTCTCGGGACTAACTCCAAGCAGTACTTC
TRBD2	TRBV9	TRBJ2-3	few	CASSGAGRSADTQYF	TGTGCCAGCAGCGGAGCGGGGCGGAGCGCAGATACGCAGTATTTT
TRBD2	TRBV7-7	TRBJ2-5	.	CASSLVPLAGARETQYF	TGTGCCAGCAGCTTAGTTCCCCTAGCGGGAGCCCGGGAGACCCAGTACTTC
.	TRBV30	TRBJ2-3	.	CAWRNQGTDTQYF	TGTGCCTGGAGGAATCAGGGGACAGATACGCAGTATTTT
TRBD2	TRBV2	TRBJ2-7	.	CASSKGLAGLYEQYF	TGTGCCAGCAGTAAGGGACTAGCGGGCCTCTACGAGCAGTACTTC
.	TRBV7-2	TRBJ2-7	.	CASSLDGGGYEQYF	TGTGCCAGCAGCTTAGACGGAGGGGGCTACGAGCAGTACTTC
.	TRBV6-5	TRBJ1-1	few	CASSYRGFMNTEAFF	TGTGCCAGCAGTTACCGTGGATTCATGAACACTGAAGCTTTCTTT
TRBD2	TRBV15	TRBJ2-1	few	CATSPRLAGGNEQFF	TGTGCCACCAGCCCACGACTAGCGGGAGGCAATGAGCAGTTCTTC
.	TRBV28	TRBJ2-1	few	CASSFVGIVNEQFF	TGTGCCAGCAGTTTCGTCGGGATTGTCAATGAGCAGTTCTTC
TRBD2	TRBV7-9	TRBJ2-1	few	CASSLLAGSYNEQFF	TGTGCCAGCAGCCTACTAGCGGGATCCTACAATGAGCAGTTCTTC
TRBD1	TRBV28	TRBJ2-4	.	CASTPAWDRGHIQYF	TGTGCCAGCACCCCCGCCTGGGACAGGGGCCACATTCAGTACTTC
TRBD2	TRBV29-1	TRBJ2-1	few	CSADDGLALYNEQFF	TGCAGCGCCGATGACGGACTAGCGTTATACAATGAGCAGTTCTTC
TRBD2	TRBV10-3	TRBJ2-1	few	CAISDLASGSSYNEQFF	TGTGCCATCAGTGATCTGGCTAGCGGGAGTTCCTACAATGAGCAGTTCTTC
.	TRBV7-2	TRBJ2-1	.	CASSLAQSINSGVGLF	TGTGCCAGCAGCTTAGCGCAATCGATTAATAGCGGAGTGGGGCTCTTC
TRBD1	TRBV30	TRBJ2-1	few	CAWSQQGNEQFF	TGTGCCTGGAGTCAACAGGGGAATGAGCAGTTCTTC
TRBD2	TRBV30	TRBJ2-7	.	CAWTSSGDPKQYF	TGTGCCTGGACCAGTAGCGGGGACCCCAAGCAGTACTTC
.	TRBV12-2	TRBJ2-1	.	CASRLGYNEQFF	TGTGCAAGTCGCTTAGGATACAATGAGCAGTTCTTC
TRBD2	TRBV4-2	TRBJ2-1	few	CASSQALAVSYNEQFF	TGTGCCAGCAGCCAGGCACTAGCGGTTTCCTACAATGAGCAGTTCTTC
.	TRBV9	TRBJ2-5	.	CASSVRGPQETQYF	TGTGCCAGCAGCGTGCGGGGGCCGCAAGAGACCCAGTACTTC
TRBD2	TRBV27	TRBJ2-1	.	CASSSTSGRAREQFF	TGTGCCAGCAGTTCGACTAGCGGGAGGGCCCGAGAGCAGTTCTTC
TRBD2	TRBV27	TRBJ2-3	few	CASSSLAGAVDTQYF	TGTGCCAGCAGTTCCCTAGCGGGAGCGGTAGATACGCAGTATTTT
TRBD1	TRBV7-9	TRBJ2-2	once	CASSKTGTAGELFF	TGTGCCAGCAGCAAAACCGGGACAGCCGGGGAGCTGTTTTTT
.	TRBV29-1	TRBJ2-3	.	CSVAQNTDTQYF	TGCAGCGTTGCACAGAACACAGATACGCAGTATTTT
.	TRBV13	TRBJ2-7	few	CASSLGGTYEQYF	TGTGCCAGCAGCTTAGGAGGAACCTACGAGCAGTACTTC
TRBD1	TRBV7-9	TRBJ2-5	.	CASRTGTAPQETQYF	TGTGCCAGCCGGACTGGGACAGCTCCTCAAGAGACCCAGTACTTC
.	TRBV10-3	TRBJ2-7	.	CAISPAWPYEQYF	TGTGCCATCAGCCCGGCCTGGCCCTACGAGCAGTACTTC
.	TRBV29-1	TRBJ2-7	.	CSVEDSGDEQYF	TGCAGCGTTGAAGATTCGGGGGACGAGCAGTACTTC
.	TRBV7-2	TRBJ2-3	few	CASRRDSTDTQYF	TGTGCCAGCAGGCGGGACTCCACAGATACGCAGTATTTT
.	TRBV21-1	TRBJ1-2	.	CASSKKGRDYGYTF	TGTGCCAGCAGCAAAAAGGGTAGGGACTATGGCTACACCTTC
.	TRBV7-2	TRBJ2-1	few	CASSLLRQGGNEQFF	TGTGCCAGCAGCTTACTTCGACAGGGAGGGAATGAGCAGTTCTTC
.	TRBV4-3	TRBJ2-3	few	CASSRLASAPDTQYF	TGCGCCAGCAGCCGATTAGCTTCTGCCCCAGATACGCAGTATTTT
.	TRBV6-6	TRBJ2-7	.	CASSSPGYEQYF	TGTGCCAGCAGCTCCCCTGGATACGAGCAGTACTTC
TRBD1	TRBV28	TRBJ2-1	.	CASRLGTGPYNEQFF	TGTGCCAGCAGGCTAGGGACAGGGCCCTACAATGAGCAGTTCTTC
.	TRBV14	TRBJ2-5	.	CASSPYLDSQETQYF	TGTGCCAGCAGCCCGTACCTGGACTCACAAGAGACCCAGTACTTC
TRBD2	TRBV7-2	TRBJ2-1	.	CASSLAGREYNEQFF	TGTGCCAGCAGCTTAGCCGGGAGGGAATACAATGAGCAGTTCTTC
TRBD1	TRBV2	TRBJ1-5	few	CASSARTDRGRSQHF	TGTGCCAGCAGTGCCCGGACGGACAGGGGGAGATCCCAGCATTTT
.	TRBV25-1	TRBJ2-7	.	CASSGDRSYEQYF	TGTGCCAGCAGTGGCGACAGATCCTACGAGCAGTACTTC
.	TRBV25-1	TRBJ2-1	few	CASSGSGTTSYNEQFF	TGTGCCAGCAGTGGGTCCGGGACGACCTCCTACAATGAGCAGTTCTTC
.	TRBV12-5	TRBJ1-5	.	CASANSRVSNQPQHF	TGTGCTAGTGCGAACTCCAGGGTTAGCAATCAGCCCCAGCATTTT
.	TRBV10-3	TRBJ1-2	.	CAISESSHQANYGYTF	TGTGCCATCAGTGAGTCGTCACACCAAGCTAACTATGGCTACACCTTC
TRBD2	TRBV30	TRBJ2-1	.	CAWSVRTSGGYNEQFF	TGTGCCTGGAGTGTGCGGACTAGCGGGGGCTACAATGAGCAGTTCTTC
.	TRBV9	TRBJ2-1	once	CASSVWRSGEQFF	TGTGCCAGCAGCGTATGGCGTTCCGGTGAGCAGTTCTTC
.	TRBV4-3	TRBJ2-3	few	CASSQVPYQQGGDTQYF	TGCGCCAGCAGCCAAGTACCTTATCAACAGGGAGGAGATACGCAGTATTTT
.	TRBV7-2	TRBJ2-5	.	CASSRTGVQETQYF	TGTGCCAGCAGCCGTACAGGAGTACAAGAGACCCAGTACTTC
TRBD2	TRBV15	TRBJ2-1	.	CATSRDPQTSGSTGEQFF	TGTGCCACCAGCAGAGATCCCCAAACTAGCGGGAGTACGGGTGAGCAGTTCTTC